A selection of T cell receptor beta chains follows, all from one sample in a study of T cell responses to AZD1222 COVID-19 vaccine. TCRdb keeps only in-frame clones here, not all; method: immunoSEQ multiplex PCR. Of fewer than 300,000 clones in the sample, approximately 93% were seen once. The source material was peripheral blood, sampled on day 0 of AZD1222 vaccination. The origin of the receptors is an adult in good health. The CDR3 runs from the conserved cysteine through the conserved F or W. A D gene is named only where the DNA matches it firmly. The size of a clone is reported for some rows only, either as once, few or many, or as a class for expanded clones.

CDR3 length: 15; V gene: TRBV7-9; J gene: TRBJ1-2; D gene: TRBD1; clone size: NA; CDR3 DNA: TGTGCCAGCAGCCCGGGGACAGGGGGAGTCTATGGCTACACCTTC; CDR3 protein: CASSPGTGGVYGYTF
CDR3 length: 14; V gene: TRBV28; J gene: TRBJ2-7; D gene: NA; clone size: NA; CDR3 DNA: TGTGCCAGCAGCCGGCGTGGCCGATCTTACGAGCAGTACTTC; CDR3 protein: CASSRRGRSYEQYF
CDR3 length: 13; V gene: TRBV3-1/TRBV3-2; J gene: TRBJ1-2; D gene: NA; clone size: once; CDR3 DNA: TGTGCCAGCAGCCAAGCCCCGGACTATGGCTACACCTTC; CDR3 protein: CASSQAPDYGYTF
CDR3 length: 14; V gene: TRBV5-1; J gene: TRBJ2-3; D gene: NA; clone size: NA; CDR3 DNA: TGCGCCAGCAGCCTCGGACAGAGGGCAGATACGCAGTATTTT; CDR3 protein: CASSLGQRADTQYF
CDR3 length: 14; V gene: TRBV5-6; J gene: TRBJ2-1; D gene: NA; clone size: NA; CDR3 DNA: TGTGCCAGCAGCTTTGGTCCAGGGGACAATGAGCAGTTCTTC; CDR3 protein: CASSFGPGDNEQFF
CDR3 length: 15; V gene: TRBV3-1/TRBV3-2; J gene: TRBJ2-1; D gene: NA; clone size: NA; CDR3 DNA: TGTGCCAGCAGCCAAGAGCGGGGTACCTACAATGAGCAGTTCTTC; CDR3 protein: CASSQERGTYNEQFF
CDR3 length: 15; V gene: TRBV2; J gene: TRBJ2-2; D gene: TRBD1; clone size: NA; CDR3 DNA: TGTGCCAGCAGTCCGACAGGGTTCAACACCGGGGAGCTGTTTTTT; CDR3 protein: CASSPTGFNTGELFF
CDR3 length: 15; V gene: TRBV4-2; J gene: TRBJ1-6; D gene: TRBD1; clone size: NA; CDR3 DNA: TGTGCCAGCAGCCAAGAAAGACAGGGTGGTTCACCCCTCCACTTT; CDR3 protein: CASSQERQGGSPLHF
CDR3 length: 14; V gene: TRBV19; J gene: TRBJ2-1; D gene: TRBD1; clone size: NA; CDR3 DNA: TGTGCCAGTAGTCCCGGACAGGGGCTCAATGAGCAGTTCTTC; CDR3 protein: CASSPGQGLNEQFF
CDR3 length: 14; V gene: TRBV7-6; J gene: TRBJ2-7; D gene: TRBD1; clone size: NA; CDR3 DNA: TGTGCCAGCAGCTTTGACAGGGAATCCTACGAGCAGTACTTC; CDR3 protein: CASSFDRESYEQYF
CDR3 length: 16; V gene: TRBV6-1; J gene: TRBJ2-2; D gene: TRBD2; clone size: NA; CDR3 DNA: TGTGCCAGCAGTGGGCGGACGGGGGGACGTACCGGGGAGCTGTTTTTT; CDR3 protein: CASSGRTGGRTGELFF
CDR3 length: 14; V gene: TRBV28; J gene: TRBJ2-2; D gene: NA; clone size: NA; CDR3 DNA: TGTGCCAGCAGTTCCGGGACATACACCGGGGAGCTGTTTTTT; CDR3 protein: CASSSGTYTGELFF
CDR3 length: 16; V gene: TRBV6-6; J gene: TRBJ1-4; D gene: TRBD1; clone size: NA; CDR3 DNA: TGTGCCAGCAGTTTCTTGACCCAGGGGGCTGGTGAAAAACTGTTTTTT; CDR3 protein: CASSFLTQGAGEKLFF
CDR3 length: 13; V gene: TRBV2; J gene: TRBJ2-3; D gene: NA; clone size: NA; CDR3 DNA: TGTGCCAGCAACCGACTAGTTGTGGATACGCAGTATTTT; CDR3 protein: CASNRLVVDTQYF
CDR3 length: 16; V gene: TRBV19; J gene: TRBJ2-3; D gene: TRBD2; clone size: NA; CDR3 DNA: TGTGCCAGTAGTATCAGCGGGAGCGGGATAACAGATACGCAGTATTTT; CDR3 protein: CASSISGSGITDTQYF
CDR3 length: 15; V gene: TRBV5-1; J gene: TRBJ1-4; D gene: NA; clone size: NA; CDR3 DNA: TGCGCCAGCAGCTTGGAGACAGGCGCTTGGGGGAAACTGTTTTTT; CDR3 protein: CASSLETGAWGKLFF
CDR3 length: 15; V gene: TRBV19; J gene: TRBJ1-5; D gene: NA; clone size: NA; CDR3 DNA: TGTGCCAGTAGTGTAAGGGACATCGTGAATCAGCCCCAGCATTTT; CDR3 protein: CASSVRDIVNQPQHF
CDR3 length: 15; V gene: TRBV28; J gene: TRBJ1-5; D gene: NA; clone size: NA; CDR3 DNA: TGTGCCAGCAGTTTATTGGACAGCTACAATCAGCCCCAGCATTTT; CDR3 protein: CASSLLDSYNQPQHF
CDR3 length: 14; V gene: TRBV19; J gene: TRBJ2-5; D gene: NA; clone size: NA; CDR3 DNA: TGTGCCAGTAGGGACCACAGGGTAAAGGAGACCCAGTACTTC; CDR3 protein: CASRDHRVKETQYF
CDR3 length: 13; V gene: TRBV28; J gene: TRBJ2-5; D gene: NA; clone size: NA; CDR3 DNA: TGTGCCAGCAGTTTGACCTCCCGAGAGACCCAGTACTTC; CDR3 protein: CASSLTSRETQYF
CDR3 length: 16; V gene: TRBV11-2; J gene: TRBJ2-2; D gene: TRBD2; clone size: NA; CDR3 DNA: TGTGCCAGCAGCCCGCGACTAGCGGGAAGGTTGGGGGAGCTGTTTTTT; CDR3 protein: CASSPRLAGRLGELFF
CDR3 length: 12; V gene: TRBV6-5; J gene: TRBJ1-6; D gene: NA; clone size: NA; CDR3 DNA: TGTGCCACTAAGGGCCCTAATTCACCCCTCCACTTT; CDR3 protein: CATKGPNSPLHF
CDR3 length: 14; V gene: TRBV7-2; J gene: TRBJ2-7; D gene: NA; clone size: NA; CDR3 DNA: TGTGCCAGCAGCTTAGGGGGGACGGACTACGAGCAGTACTTC; CDR3 protein: CASSLGGTDYEQYF
CDR3 length: 14; V gene: TRBV28; J gene: TRBJ1-2; D gene: TRBD1; clone size: NA; CDR3 DNA: TGTGCCAGCAGGATGACAGGGGGCGTTTGGGGCTACACCTTC; CDR3 protein: CASRMTGGVWGYTF
CDR3 length: 11; V gene: TRBV25-1; J gene: TRBJ2-7; D gene: NA; clone size: NA; CDR3 DNA: TGTGCCAGCAAGGGCGGGGACGAGCAGTACTTC; CDR3 protein: CASKGGDEQYF
CDR3 length: 16; V gene: TRBV28; J gene: TRBJ2-3; D gene: NA; clone size: NA; CDR3 DNA: TGTGCCAGCACCCGAAGGGGGCGGGGGAACACAGATACGCAGTATTTT; CDR3 protein: CASTRRGRGNTDTQYF
CDR3 length: 15; V gene: TRBV5-6; J gene: TRBJ2-7; D gene: TRBD2; clone size: NA; CDR3 DNA: TGTGCCAGCAGCTTGGGGGCTAGCGGGTCCAACGAGCAGTACTTC; CDR3 protein: CASSLGASGSNEQYF
CDR3 length: 15; V gene: TRBV15; J gene: TRBJ2-2; D gene: NA; clone size: NA; CDR3 DNA: TGTGCCACCAGCAGAGAACAAACCGTCAACGGGGAGCTGTTTTTT; CDR3 protein: CATSREQTVNGELFF
CDR3 length: 14; V gene: TRBV24-1; J gene: TRBJ1-2; D gene: NA; clone size: NA; CDR3 DNA: TGTGCCACCAGTGACCCCCTCAGGCCGTGGGGCTACACCTTC; CDR3 protein: CATSDPLRPWGYTF
CDR3 length: 14; V gene: TRBV6-5; J gene: TRBJ2-7; D gene: TRBD2; clone size: NA; CDR3 DNA: TGTGCCAGCCAGGGACTAGCGGGCCTCTACGAGCAGTACTTC; CDR3 protein: CASQGLAGLYEQYF
CDR3 length: 11; V gene: TRBV2; J gene: TRBJ2-5; D gene: NA; clone size: NA; CDR3 DNA: TGTGCCAGCAGTGTCTCAGGGTTGCAGTACTTC; CDR3 protein: CASSVSGLQYF
CDR3 length: 13; V gene: TRBV28; J gene: TRBJ2-2; D gene: NA; clone size: few; CDR3 DNA: TGTGCCAGCAGTAATCCTCCCACCGGGGAGCTGTTTTTT; CDR3 protein: CASSNPPTGELFF
CDR3 length: 14; V gene: TRBV7-9; J gene: TRBJ2-7; D gene: NA; clone size: NA; CDR3 DNA: TGTGCCAGCAGCCGGGACACCAGCTCCTACGAGCAGTACTTC; CDR3 protein: CASSRDTSSYEQYF
CDR3 length: 13; V gene: TRBV28; J gene: TRBJ1-2; D gene: NA; clone size: NA; CDR3 DNA: TGTGCCAGCAGTCCCCGGCGGGGAGGAGGCTACACCTTC; CDR3 protein: CASSPRRGGGYTF
CDR3 length: 15; V gene: TRBV6-5; J gene: TRBJ2-7; D gene: NA; clone size: NA; CDR3 DNA: TGTGCCAGCAGCACCCCCGGAGGGTCTAACTACGAGCAGTACTTC; CDR3 protein: CASSTPGGSNYEQYF
CDR3 length: 18; V gene: TRBV28; J gene: TRBJ1-4; D gene: NA; clone size: NA; CDR3 DNA: TGTGCCAGCAGTCCCCCAATAGGATGGTACAGAACTAATGAAAAACTGTTTTTT; CDR3 protein: CASSPPIGWYRTNEKLFF
CDR3 length: 13; V gene: TRBV7-6; J gene: TRBJ2-2; D gene: NA; clone size: NA; CDR3 DNA: TGTGCCAGCAGCTCCGGGACAACCGGGGAGCTGTTTTTT; CDR3 protein: CASSSGTTGELFF
CDR3 length: 13; V gene: TRBV19; J gene: TRBJ2-7; D gene: NA; clone size: NA; CDR3 DNA: TGTGCCAGTAGTATTCGGAGCCGTAGCGAGCAGTACTTC; CDR3 protein: CASSIRSRSEQYF
CDR3 length: 16; V gene: TRBV5-4; J gene: TRBJ1-1; D gene: NA; clone size: NA; CDR3 DNA: TGTGCCAGCAGCTTGCCTCCCGCGCCGGTGAACACTGAAGCTTTCTTT; CDR3 protein: CASSLPPAPVNTEAFF
CDR3 length: 15; V gene: TRBV7-2; J gene: TRBJ2-5; D gene: TRBD2; clone size: NA; CDR3 DNA: TGTGCCAGCAGCTTAGATTTAGCGGGGGCAGGGACCCAGTACTTC; CDR3 protein: CASSLDLAGAGTQYF
CDR3 length: 17; V gene: TRBV10-3; J gene: TRBJ2-3; D gene: NA; clone size: NA; CDR3 DNA: TGTGCCATCAGTGAGCCCCTTGACATTGGGCGCACAGATACGCAGTATTTT; CDR3 protein: CAISEPLDIGRTDTQYF
CDR3 length: 17; V gene: TRBV5-5; J gene: TRBJ1-4; D gene: NA; clone size: NA; CDR3 DNA: TGTGCCAGCAGCTTGGAAGGATATGGGGACCCTAATGAAAAACTGTTTTTT; CDR3 protein: CASSLEGYGDPNEKLFF
CDR3 length: 14; V gene: TRBV5-1; J gene: TRBJ1-2; D gene: NA; clone size: NA; CDR3 DNA: TGCGCCAGCAGCAGACTCGAGGGGGGCTATGGCTACACCTTC; CDR3 protein: CASSRLEGGYGYTF
CDR3 length: 15; V gene: TRBV7-2; J gene: TRBJ2-2; D gene: NA; clone size: NA; CDR3 DNA: TGTGCCAGCAGCTGGGGCGGAGGTGGGACCGGGGAGCTGTTTTTT; CDR3 protein: CASSWGGGGTGELFF
CDR3 length: 13; V gene: TRBV7-9; J gene: TRBJ1-1; D gene: NA; clone size: NA; CDR3 DNA: TGTGCCAGCAGCCTTACCGGGAACACTGAAGCTTTCTTT; CDR3 protein: CASSLTGNTEAFF
CDR3 length: 13; V gene: TRBV11-2; J gene: TRBJ2-7; D gene: NA; clone size: NA; CDR3 DNA: TGTGCCAGCAGCTCTGGGTGGGGCTACGAGCAGTACTTC; CDR3 protein: CASSSGWGYEQYF
CDR3 length: 16; V gene: TRBV5-1; J gene: TRBJ2-4; D gene: NA; clone size: NA; CDR3 DNA: TGCGCCAGCAGCTTGGAACGGGGGATGGCCAAAAACATTCAGTACTTC; CDR3 protein: CASSLERGMAKNIQYF
CDR3 length: 17; V gene: TRBV4-1; J gene: TRBJ2-7; D gene: NA; clone size: NA; CDR3 DNA: TGCGCCAGCAGCCGTCTTTATGGGGAGCCAAACCATAACAAGCAGTACTTC; CDR3 protein: CASSRLYGEPNHNKQYF
CDR3 length: 13; V gene: TRBV12-3/TRBV12-4; J gene: TRBJ2-3; D gene: NA; clone size: NA; CDR3 DNA: TGTGCCAGCAGTTTTAGCCTCACAGATACGCAGTATTTT; CDR3 protein: CASSFSLTDTQYF
CDR3 length: 14; V gene: TRBV5-1; J gene: TRBJ1-4; D gene: NA; clone size: NA; CDR3 DNA: TGCGCCAGCAGCAACCAGGGATTGAAGGAAAAACTGTTTTTT; CDR3 protein: CASSNQGLKEKLFF
CDR3 length: 15; V gene: TRBV24-1; J gene: TRBJ2-5; D gene: NA; clone size: NA; CDR3 DNA: TGTGCCACCAGTGACCCAGCTAGGGGCGGGGAGACCCAGTACTTC; CDR3 protein: CATSDPARGGETQYF
CDR3 length: 13; V gene: TRBV28; J gene: TRBJ2-7; D gene: TRBD1; clone size: NA; CDR3 DNA: TGTGCCAGCAGAGCACAGGGGGTCTACGAGCAGTACTTC; CDR3 protein: CASRAQGVYEQYF